The 18 T cell receptor beta chains below were found in one sample sequenced in a study of shared clonotypes between healthy human individuals. Assay: immunoSEQ multiplex PCR; the TCRdb copy retains only in-frame clones and omits some. The profile shows about 2.4 million clones, over 85% of them singletons. The sample comprised naive CD4+ T cells from PBMCs. The subset: CD45RA+ positively selected. The source is a man aged 18 to 30 in good health. Some clones in this sample may be carry-over from other donors' samples.

V and J are TRBV5-4 and TRBJ2-7; maybe TRBD2 (6 bases). The V end was cut by 5 bases, the J end by 1 base, with 16 bases between. Germline V gives CDR1 SGHNT, CDR2 YYREEE (reference sequence). This CDR3 spans 15 amino acids. CDR3 protein: CASSGRSGSSYEQYF. In nucleotides, the CDR3 is TGTGCCAGCAGTGGGCGGAGCGGGTCGTCCTACGAGCAGTACTTC.

V usage is TRBV7-9 and J usage is TRBJ2-1; TRBD2 agrees at 10 bases. There are 15 residues in the CDR3. Per germline, CDR1 SEHNR and CDR2 FQNEAQ (reference sequence). V trimming: 0 bases; J trimming: 5 bases; junction bases outside the gene matches: 1. CDR3 loop: CASSLALAGDNEQFF. Here the CDR3 DNA reads TGTGCCAGCAGCTTAGCGCTAGCGGGAGACAATGAGCAGTTCTTC. Full variable domain (missing parts from reference TRBV7-9 and TRBJ2-1): DTGVSQNPRHKITKRGQNVTFRCDPISEHNRLYWYRQTLGQGPEFLTYFQNEAQLEKSRLLSDRFSAERPKGSFSTLEIQRTEQGDSAMYLCASSLALAGDNEQFFGPGTRLTVL.

The J gene is TRBJ2-7, the V gene TRBV25-1; 8 bases agree with TRBD1. From germline, CDR1 is MGHDK and CDR2 SYGVNS. There are 18 residues in the CDR3. Trimming removed 4 bases from V and 4 bases from J; junction bases left unmatched: 18. The CDR3 region is CASSGGYRTGRPFYEQYF. CDR3 DNA: TGTGCCAGCAGTGGAGGTTATCGGACAGGGCGACCTTTTTACGAGCAGTACTTC.

The chain carries TRBV7-3 and TRBJ2-2; D gene unclear. Per germline, CDR1 SGHTA and CDR2 FQGTGA. V was clipped by 3 bases and J by 6 bases, with 11 bases between them. The CDR3 is 14 residues long. The CDR3 region is CASSLQREAGELFF. CDR3 nucleotides: TGTGCCAGCAGCTTGCAAAGGGAAGCCGGGGAGCTGTTTTTT.

V usage is TRBV18 and J usage is TRBJ1-2; 9 bases line up with TRBD1. The V gene's germline CDR1 is KGHSH and CDR2 LQKENI. This CDR3 contains 15 residues. V lost 3 bases and J lost 6; bases outside the gene matches: 8. Here the CDR3 DNA reads TGTGCCAGCTCACCTTCCGGGACAGGGACGAATGGCTACACCTTC. Protein product: CASSPSGTGTNGYTF.

J is TRBJ2-7 and V is TRBV7-2; D gene uncertain. With 3 bases removed from V and 2 bases from J, the gap between germline ends came to 8 bases. Per germline, CDR1 SGHTA and CDR2 FQGNSA. The CDR3 runs to 13 residues. CDR3 DNA: TGTGCCAGCAGCTTTGGCAGACCCTACGAGCAGTACTTC. Protein product: CASSFGRPYEQYF.

This clone was counted between two and nine times. The chain joins TRBV19 to TRBJ1-5; D not resolved. Germline V gives CDR1 LNHDA, CDR2 SQIVND (reference sequence). The CDR3 is made up of 15 amino acids. Trimming removed 5 bases from V and 4 bases from J, with 15 bases in between. CDR3 coding DNA: TGTGCCAGTAGTCCAAGCGGGATTACAAATCAGCCCCAGCATTTT. Its protein is CASSPSGITNQPQHF.

Comments on this clone: This specimen includes other DNA sequences encoding the same CDR3. The chain joins TRBV7-2 to TRBJ2-1, with D possibly matching TRBD1 (5 bases). Germline assignment: CDR1 SGHTA and CDR2 FQGNSA. Trimming stripped 1 base from V and 8 bases from J, with 6 bases between. There are 12 residues in the CDR3. The chain's CDR3 is CASSLVGDEQFF. The CDR3 DNA follows: TGTGCCAGCAGCTTAGTAGGGGATGAGCAGTTCTTC.

The V and J genes are TRBV14 and TRBJ2-3; D tentatively fits TRBD1 or TRBD2 (5 bases each). CDR1 and CDR2 (germline): SGHDN, FVKESK. This CDR3 spans 16 amino acids. Trimming cost V 1 base and J 7 bases, with 18 bases left between them. The CDR3 coding sequence is TGTGCCAGCAGCCAAGGCCCGTGGGGGTACAGAAATACGCAGTATTTT. Its translation is CASSQGPWGYRNTQYF.

The gene calls are TRBV6-6 and TRBJ1-4, with TRBD1 identical over 7 bases. CDR3 size: 14 residues. V shed 6 bases, J shed 5 bases, and the junction held 6 bases outside the gene matches. The V gene's germline CDR1 is MNHNY and CDR2 SVGAGI (reference sequence). CDR3 bases: TGTGCCAGCAGCGACAGGGCTAAAAATGAAAAACTGTTTTTT. This translates into CASSDRAKNEKLFF.

This clone came up once. This chain joins TRBV10-3 and TRBJ2-5; the match to TRBD1 covers 8 bases. This CDR3 region has 14 residues. Looked up from germline, CDR1 is ENHRY and CDR2 is SYGVKD. DNA of the CDR3: TGTGTAACAGCAAGGGACTTAACACAGGGGGCCCAGTACTTC. Translation gives CVTARDLTQGAQYF.

V gene TRBV7-2 combines with J gene TRBJ2-3; TRBD2 matches 12 bases. Losses at the gene ends were 0 bases for V and 1 base for J; bases not matched to a gene: 2. The CDR3 has 17 residues. Looked up from germline, CDR1 is SGHTA and CDR2 is FQGNSA. For the CDR3, the DNA is TGTGCCAGCAGCTTAGCGAGGACTAGCGGGGGCACAGATACGCAGTATTTT. Protein sequence: CASSLARTSGGTDTQYF.

The chain combines TRBV28 with TRBJ2-7; 9 bases are shared with TRBD2. From germline, CDR1 is MDHEN and CDR2 SYDVKM. The CDR3 consists of 13 residues. J lost 4 bases, V lost 6 bases, and 4 bases had no gene match. CDR3 sequence (DNA): TGTGCCAGCAGGCTAGCGGGAATTTACGAGCAGTACTTC. This codes for CASRLAGIYEQYF.

This clone was recorded many times. Other DNA sequences in this specimen translate into the identical CDR3. This chain connects TRBV28 to TRBJ1-1, with unresolved D. This CDR3 has 12 amino acids. The germline CDR1 and CDR2 sequences are MDHEN and SYDVKM. V was shortened by 2 bases and J by 0 bases, with 1 base between the two germline ends. The CDR3 spells CASSLMNTEAFF. CDR3 in DNA: TGTGCCAGCAGTTTAATGAACACTGAAGCTTTCTTT.

The CDR3 nucleotides read TGTGCCAGCAGCATCGACAGGCCGCAAGGGGCCCAGTACTTC. Amino acid sequence: CASSIDRPQGAQYF. The chain employs TRBV7-2 and TRBJ2-5; D is possibly TRBD1 (6 bases). Germline values: CDR1 SGHTA, CDR2 FQGNSA. The CDR3 runs 14 residues. The V end was cut by 5 bases, the J end by 9 bases, with 19 bases between. Using reference TRBV7-2 and TRBJ2-5 for the parts outside the CDR3, the full variable domain is GAGVSQSPSNKVTEKGKDVELRCDPISGHTALYWYRQSLGQGLEFLIYFQGNSAPDKSGLPSDRFSAERTGGSVSTLTIQRTQQEDSAVYLCASSIDRPQGAQYFGPGTRLLVL.

The chain combines TRBV10-2 with TRBJ2-1, with 8 bases lining up with TRBD2. The CDR3 sequence is 15 residues long. The junction had 6 bases not matched to a gene; V was cut back by 7 bases and J by 1 base. Germline CDR1 WSHSY, CDR2 SAAADI. The CDR3 spells CASNWASGSYNEQFF. CDR3 coding DNA: TGCGCCAGCAATTGGGCTAGCGGGTCCTACAATGAGCAGTTCTTC.

The chain links TRBV10-1 to TRBJ1-6; a possible D gene is TRBD1 (5 bases). Between the trimmed V and J ends, which lost 5 bases and 7 bases, there was a span of 6 bases. Per the germline V gene, CDR1 is WNHNN and CDR2 is SYGVQD (reference sequence). This CDR3 is built from 12 residues. CDR3 residues: CASSSGNSPLHF. CDR3 sequence (DNA): TGCGCCAGCAGTTCAGGGAATTCACCCCTCCACTTT.

The chain has TRBV15 and TRBJ2-1, with D perhaps TRBD2 (6 bases). V lost 4 bases and J 7 bases, leaving 17 bases between the germline ends. Germline CDR1 reads LNHNV; CDR2 reads YYDKDF (reference sequence). The CDR3 totals 15 residues. The CDR3 region is CATSNLEGGVNEQFF. In nucleotides, the CDR3 is TGTGCCACCAGCAATCTCGAGGGCGGGGTAAATGAGCAGTTCTTC.